This is a list of T cell receptor beta chains from one sample in a study of cytomegalovirus exposure and HLA in healthy donors. Some clones are missing from TCRdb's copy, which holds only in-frame ones; the method was immunoSEQ multiplex PCR. The sample shows 180,000 or so clones, roughly 86% of them seen only once. Sequenced input: PBMCs. These receptors were collected from a man between 18 and 35 years old in good health and CMV-seropositive. CDR3s include the opening cysteine and the closing phenylalanine or tryptophan. A D gene is named only where the DNA matches it firmly. Where a row states a size, it is once, few, many or the class of an expanded clone; other rows omit it.

clone_size j_call d_call v_call cdr3_aa cdr3_nt
- TRBJ1-1 - TRBV5-1 CASSFLTGRAEFPEAFF TGCGCCAGCAGCTTCCTTACCGGCAGGGCAGAATTCCCTGAAGCTTTCTTT
- TRBJ1-4 - TRBV30 CAWMGGPGSNEKLFF TGTGCCTGGATGGGAGGGCCTGGGTCTAATGAAAAACTGTTTTTT
few TRBJ1-2 TRBD1 TRBV28 CASSLTGAYGYTF TGTGCCAGCAGCCTAACAGGGGCCTATGGCTACACCTTC
- TRBJ1-5 TRBD1 TRBV30 CAWNRGYSNQPQHF TGTGCCTGGAACAGGGGGTATAGCAATCAGCCCCAGCATTTT
- TRBJ2-3 - TRBV27 CASSLAGLSTDTQYF TGTGCCAGCAGTTTGGCGGGGCTAAGCACAGATACGCAGTATTTT
- TRBJ1-2 - TRBV7-2 CASSSHGQSPLYGYTF TGTGCCAGCAGCTCCCACGGACAGAGCCCTCTCTATGGCTACACCTTC
- TRBJ2-1 TRBD2 TRBV9 CARPGTSGRAIISYNEQFF TGTGCCAGACCCGGGACTAGCGGGAGGGCAATTATCTCCTACAATGAGCAGTTCTTC
- TRBJ2-7 TRBD1 TRBV5-4 CASSRDRSYEQYF TGTGCCAGCAGCCGGGACAGATCCTACGAGCAGTACTTC
- TRBJ2-7 - TRBV12-1 CASSSLKRYEQYF TGTGCCAGCAGCTCCCTGAAGAGATACGAGCAGTACTTC
- TRBJ2-7 - TRBV13 CASSLGRSTYEQYF TGTGCCAGCAGCTTAGGCCGGAGCACCTACGAGCAGTACTTC
- TRBJ1-2 - TRBV7-2 CASSLGTTRGGYTF TGTGCCAGCAGCTTAGGCACGACCAGGGGAGGCTACACCTTC
few TRBJ1-1 - TRBV7-9 CASTLGAEAFF TGTGCCAGCACCTTAGGCGCTGAAGCTTTCTTT
once TRBJ2-7 - TRBV5-4 CASSQDTGPSYEQYF TGTGCCAGCAGCCAAGATACGGGTCCCTCATACGAGCAGTACTTC
- TRBJ1-2 - TRBV9 CASSGGPGGYTF TGTGCCAGCAGCGGCGGCCCGGGGGGCTACACCTTC
once TRBJ2-2 TRBD2 TRBV6-6 CASSTTGGLFF TGTGCCAGCAGTACTACGGGAGGGCTGTTTTTT
- TRBJ1-1 - TRBV7-9 CASSANSGQMGEAFF TGTGCCAGCAGCGCGAACTCGGGTCAAATGGGTGAGGCTTTCTTT
- TRBJ2-1 - TRBV5-6 CASSPNGSSYNEQFF TGTGCCAGCAGCCCAAACGGGAGCTCCTACAATGAGCAGTTCTTC
- TRBJ2-7 - TRBV18 CASSPITGVSSEQYF TGTGCCAGCTCACCAATAACGGGAGTTTCTAGCGAGCAGTACTTC
- TRBJ2-5 - TRBV13 CASSLGDRRETQYF TGTGCCAGCAGCTTAGGGGACAGACGAGAGACCCAGTACTTC
- TRBJ1-1 - TRBV7-9 CASSTEMNTEAFF TGTGCCAGCAGCACTGAAATGAACACTGAAGCTTTCTTT
- TRBJ2-7 - TRBV9 CASSVGSSYEQYF TGTGCCAGCAGCGTCGGTAGCTCCTACGAGCAGTACTTC
- TRBJ1-1 - TRBV5-6 CASSFSRGNTEAFF TGTGCCAGCAGCTTCTCCCGGGGGAACACTGAAGCTTTCTTT
- TRBJ2-7 - TRBV5-8 CASSFSGYEQYF TGTGCCAGCAGTTTCTCCGGCTACGAGCAGTACTTC
- TRBJ2-1 - TRBV7-9 CASSLVLGDNEQFF TGTGCCAGCAGCTTAGTTTTGGGCGACAATGAGCAGTTCTTC
- TRBJ2-1 TRBD1 TRBV11-2 CASSPKGTGSSSYNEQFF TGTGCCAGCAGCCCTAAAGGGACAGGCAGTAGCTCCTACAATGAGCAGTTCTTC
- TRBJ1-2 TRBD1 TRBV6-5 CASSLLQGAHGYTF TGTGCCAGCAGTCTCCTCCAGGGGGCTCACGGCTACACCTTC
- TRBJ1-1 - TRBV6-5 CASSFGNLGNTEAFF TGTGCCAGCAGCTTCGGGAACCTGGGGAACACTGAAGCTTTCTTT
- TRBJ1-1 - TRBV10-3 CAISVLGGPEAFF TGTGCCATCAGTGTCCTGGGAGGACCTGAAGCTTTCTTT
- TRBJ2-1 - TRBV5-4 CASIPGGSRGNNEQFF TGTGCCAGCATCCCAGGGGGCTCGCGGGGGAACAATGAGCAGTTCTTC
- TRBJ1-2 - TRBV4-2 CASSHPSGPYNYGYTF TGTGCCAGCAGCCATCCATCAGGGCCCTACAACTATGGCTACACCTTC
- TRBJ2-7 TRBD1 TRBV19 CATARTGIYEQYF TGTGCCACCGCCCGGACAGGGATCTACGAGCAGTACTTC
- TRBJ2-7 TRBD1 TRBV11-2 CASSVATGTGSYEQYF TGTGCCAGCAGCGTAGCTACCGGGACAGGGAGCTACGAGCAGTACTTC